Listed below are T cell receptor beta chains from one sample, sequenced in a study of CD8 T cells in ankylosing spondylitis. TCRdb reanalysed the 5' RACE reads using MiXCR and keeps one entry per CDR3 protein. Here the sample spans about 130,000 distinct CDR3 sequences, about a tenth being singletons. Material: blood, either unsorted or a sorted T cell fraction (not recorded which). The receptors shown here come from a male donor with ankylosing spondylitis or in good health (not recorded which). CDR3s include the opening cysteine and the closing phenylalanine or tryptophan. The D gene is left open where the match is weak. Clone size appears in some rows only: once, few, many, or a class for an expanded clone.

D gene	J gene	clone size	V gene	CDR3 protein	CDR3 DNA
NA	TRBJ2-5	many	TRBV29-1	CSVEERDKPRVGTQYF	TGCAGCGTTGAAGAAAGGGACAAGCCCCGAGTTGGGACCCAGTACTTC
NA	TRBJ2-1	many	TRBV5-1	CASSLVGENNEQFF	TGCGCCAGCAGCTTAGTAGGGGAGAACAATGAGCAGTTCTTC
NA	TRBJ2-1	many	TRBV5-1	CASSLSGKIEQFF	TGCGCCAGCAGCTTGTCGGGAAAGATCGAGCAGTTCTTC
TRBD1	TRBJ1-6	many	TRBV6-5	CASSYGTGGSYNSPLHF	TGTGCCAGCAGTTACGGGACAGGGGGCTCCTATAATTCACCCCTCCACTTT
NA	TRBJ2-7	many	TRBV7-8	CASSTPYGGGLSYEQYF	TGTGCCAGCAGCACCCCCTATGGAGGGGGGCTCTCCTACGAGCAGTACTTC
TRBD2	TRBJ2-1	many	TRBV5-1	CASSFGTSGYNWEQFF	TGCGCCAGCAGCTTCGGGACTAGCGGGTACAATTGGGAGCAGTTCTTC
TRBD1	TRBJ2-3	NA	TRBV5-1	CASSLRQGSIDTQYF	TGCGCCAGCAGCTTAAGACAGGGCTCGATAGATACGCAGTATTTT
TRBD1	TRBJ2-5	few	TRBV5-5	CASSLDRGIGAQYF	TGTGCCAGCAGCTTGGACAGGGGGATCGGGGCCCAGTACTTC
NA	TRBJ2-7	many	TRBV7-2	CASSLIGRREQYF	TGTGCCAGCAGCTTAATCGGTAGGCGCGAGCAGTACTTC
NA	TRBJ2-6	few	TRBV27	CASSPGQPGANVLTF	TGTGCCAGCAGTCCCGGACAGCCCGGGGCCAACGTCCTGACTTTC
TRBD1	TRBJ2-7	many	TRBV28	CASNNRDRGSEQYF	TGTGCCAGCAATAACCGGGACAGAGGCTCCGAGCAGTACTTC
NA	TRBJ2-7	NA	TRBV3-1	CACSQGSGFPYEQYF	TGTGCCTGCAGCCAAGGTTCAGGGTTCCCCTACGAGCAGTACTTC
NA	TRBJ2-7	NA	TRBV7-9	CASSTGFEQYF	TGTGCCAGCAGCACAGGGTTCGAGCAGTACTTC
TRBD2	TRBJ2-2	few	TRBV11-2	CASSPSGTSGVTTGELFF	TGTGCCAGCAGCCCCTCCGGGACTAGCGGAGTAACCACCGGGGAGCTGTTTTTT
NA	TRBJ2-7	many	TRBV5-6	CASSRVREWTKDSEQYF	TGTGCCAGCAGCCGTGTCAGGGAGTGGACTAAGGATTCCGAGCAGTACTTC
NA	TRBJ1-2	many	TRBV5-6	CASSPPEAGGYTF	TGTGCCAGCAGCCCACCGGAGGCTGGAGGCTACACCTTC
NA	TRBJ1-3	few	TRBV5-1	CASSPEHGFSSGNTIYF	TGCGCCAGCAGCCCGGAGCACGGTTTTAGCTCTGGAAACACCATATATTTT
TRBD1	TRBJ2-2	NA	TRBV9	CASGAGGWTGELFF	TGTGCCAGCGGCGCAGGGGGATGGACCGGGGAGCTGTTTTTT
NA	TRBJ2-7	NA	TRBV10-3	CAISGPSQGAKGEQYF	TGTGCCATCAGTGGACCGTCCCAGGGAGCTAAGGGCGAGCAGTACTTC
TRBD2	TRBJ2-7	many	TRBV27	CASSSYPSGLGYEQYF	TGTGCCAGCAGTTCGTACCCTAGCGGGCTGGGATACGAGCAGTACTTC
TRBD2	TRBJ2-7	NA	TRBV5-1	CASSELGLAASSYEQYF	TGCGCCAGCAGCGAGCTGGGACTAGCGGCCAGCTCCTACGAGCAGTACTTC
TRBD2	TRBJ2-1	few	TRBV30	CAWRRTSGIDNEQFF	TGTGCCTGGAGAAGAACTAGCGGGATTGACAATGAGCAGTTCTTC
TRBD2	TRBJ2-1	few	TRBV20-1	CSAPSGDINEQFF	TGCAGTGCTCCTAGCGGGGACATCAATGAGCAGTTCTTC
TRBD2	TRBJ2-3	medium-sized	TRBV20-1	CSARSGRGGGGDTQYF	TGCAGTGCTAGGAGCGGGAGGGGAGGAGGAGGAGATACGCAGTATTTT
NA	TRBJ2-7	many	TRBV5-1	CASSATGIYEQYF	TGCGCCAGCAGCGCAACAGGAATCTACGAGCAGTACTTC